This is a list of T cell receptor beta chains from one sample in a study of regulatory T cells in long-lasting Graves disease. TCRdb reprocessed the multiplex PCR reads with MiXCR, giving one entry per CDR3 protein. The table lists over 200,000 distinct CDR3 sequences, approximately 20% of them singletons. The source material was peripheral blood mononuclear cells (PBMCs), sampled at new diagnosis, from a patient treated with antithyroid drugs. Every receptor here comes from a female donor with Graves disease. The CDR3 runs from the conserved cysteine through the conserved F or W. D genes are given only for firm matches. Size is stated for part of the rows, as once, few or many counts, or as a class when the clone is expanded.

d_gene	abundance	v_gene	j_gene	CDR3nt	CDR3aa
TRBD2	.	TRBV27	TRBJ2-3	TGTGCCAGCAGTTTAACCAGCGGGAGGGCCAAAGATACGCAGTATTTT	CASSLTSGRAKDTQYF
TRBD2	many	TRBV19	TRBJ2-3	TGTGCCAGTAGTAACCCCGGATTAGCGGGATTAGATACGCAGTATTTT	CASSNPGLAGLDTQYF
.	few	TRBV20-1	TRBJ2-7	TGCAGTGCTAGGGGCAGCGTCTTGGGCTACGAGCAGTACTTC	CSARGSVLGYEQYF
TRBD2	few	TRBV2	TRBJ2-1	TGTGCCAGCAGCTTAGGTCGGGAGAGCGGGAGGAACAATGAGCAGTTCTTC	CASSLGRESGRNNEQFF
TRBD1	many	TRBV6-5	TRBJ1-2	TGTGCCAGCAGTTACTCTGGGACAGCCTATGGCTACACCTTC	CASSYSGTAYGYTF
.	many	TRBV20-1	TRBJ2-5	TGCAGTGCTAGAGATTCAGTAAACGGGGATGGGGAGACCCAGTACTTC	CSARDSVNGDGETQYF
.	.	TRBV2	TRBJ2-1	TGTGCCAGCAGTGAAGGGTTGCTTTACGAGCAGTTCTTC	CASSEGLLYEQFF
.	many	TRBV28	TRBJ2-1	TGTGCCAGCAGAAGTCCCAGGGCTACGGATGAGCAGTTCTTC	CASRSPRATDEQFF
.	.	TRBV10-1	TRBJ1-4	TGCGCCAGCAGTGAAGGGACGGGTAATGAAAAACTGTTTTTT	CASSEGTGNEKLFF
.	many	TRBV10-3	TRBJ1-1	TGTGCCTCAAACCCCACGGGGCTGGGCACTGAAGCTTTCTTT	CASNPTGLGTEAFF
TRBD1	many	TRBV27	TRBJ1-1	TGTGCCAGCAGTAGGACAGGGGAATTGTCCACTGAAGCTTTCTTT	CASSRTGELSTEAFF
.	many	TRBV2	TRBJ2-7	TGTGCCAGCAGTGAGAGGGGGTTGAGCTCCTACGAGCAGTACTTC	CASSERGLSSYEQYF
.	many	TRBV7-6	TRBJ2-7	TGTGCCAGCAGCTTAGCCGGGACGCCTACCTACGAGCAGTACTTC	CASSLAGTPTYEQYF
.	many	TRBV20-1	TRBJ2-7	TGCAGTGCTAGAGATGTAGTGGTGAGCTCCTACGAGCAGTACTTC	CSARDVVVSSYEQYF
TRBD2	.	TRBV12-3/TRBV12-4	TRBJ2-1	TGTGCCAGCAGTTTACGGACTAGCGGTCCGGGCTGGTACAATGAGCAGTTCTTC	CASSLRTSGPGWYNEQFF
.	many	TRBV7-6	TRBJ1-1	TGTGCCAGCAGCTTAGCGTATGCCAATGAAGCTTTCTTT	CASSLAYANEAFF
.	many	TRBV7-3	TRBJ2-6	TGTGCCAGCAGCCCACGAAGTGGTGGGCTGTCCCTCTCTGGGGCCAACGTCCTGACTTTC	CASSPRSGGLSLSGANVLTF
.	many	TRBV20-1	TRBJ1-1	TGCAGTGCAACACCGGGACAAGGTGTGGAAGCTTTCTTT	CSATPGQGVEAFF
TRBD2	many	TRBV28	TRBJ2-1	TGTGCCAGCAGTTTGCTAGCGGGTCGGCGCTCCTACAATGAGCAGTTCTTC	CASSLLAGRRSYNEQFF
.	many	TRBV6-5	TRBJ2-1	TGTGCCAGCAGTTACTCTACGGGAGTTGAGCAGTTCTTC	CASSYSTGVEQFF
.	many	TRBV4-1	TRBJ2-2	TGCGCCAGCAGCCAAGGCTCGTGGACCGGGGAGCTGTTTTTT	CASSQGSWTGELFF
.	many	TRBV5-4	TRBJ1-1	TGTGCCAGCAGCTTGGTGGAGGACACTGAAGCTTTCTTT	CASSLVEDTEAFF
.	many	TRBV5-1	TRBJ2-7	TGTGCCAGCAGCTCGGACAGCTACGAGCAGTACTTC	CASSSDSYEQYF
.	many	TRBV28	TRBJ1-1	TGTGCCAGCAGTTTATTGTCCCCAACACGCACTGAAGCTTTCTTT	CASSLLSPTRTEAFF
.	many	TRBV19	TRBJ1-4	TGTGCCAGTATGGAGACGGGGAGGGATGAAAAACTGTTTTTT	CASMETGRDEKLFF
.	many	TRBV2	TRBJ1-2	TGTGCCAGCAGTGAGGATCAGGTAGACTATGGCTACACCTTC	CASSEDQVDYGYTF
TRBD2	few	TRBV9	TRBJ2-5	TGTGCCAGCAGCGTAGAGGGGACTAGCGGGAGGGCCCTCCGAGAGACCCAGTACTTC	CASSVEGTSGRALRETQYF
.	many	TRBV5-5	TRBJ2-3	TGTGCCAGCAGCTTCTCCCCCGTGGGCACAGATACGCAGTATTTT	CASSFSPVGTDTQYF
.	many	TRBV3-1	TRBJ1-2	TGTGCCAGCAGCCAAGTATGGGGGTCGGGGTATGGCTACACCTTC	CASSQVWGSGYGYTF
.	many	TRBV10-3	TRBJ1-5	TGTGCCATACGGGCCTCGGGCGGAGATCAGCCCCAGCATTTT	CAIRASGGDQPQHF
TRBD1	many	TRBV9	TRBJ2-3	TGTGCCAGCAGCTTAGGACAGGGGCCAGATACGCAGTATTTT	CASSLGQGPDTQYF
TRBD1	many	TRBV28	TRBJ2-7	TGTGCCAGCAGCCTAGCCCCGGGACAGGGGTTCGGTACCGAGCAGTACTTC	CASSLAPGQGFGTEQYF
.	many	TRBV19	TRBJ1-1	TGTGCCAGTATTGGGGTTACCGACACTGAAGCTTTCTTT	CASIGVTDTEAFF
TRBD1	many	TRBV2	TRBJ1-5	TGTGCCAGCAGCTCAACGGGGACAGGCAATCAGCCCCAGCATTTT	CASSSTGTGNQPQHF
.	many	TRBV20-1	TRBJ2-3	TGCAGTGCTAGAGATATAAGAGGGGGGGGAGATACGCAGTATTTT	CSARDIRGGGDTQYF
TRBD2	many	TRBV18	TRBJ2-3	TGTGCCAGCTCACCGGTGTGGGGACTAGCGGACACAGATACGCAGTATTTT	CASSPVWGLADTDTQYF
.	many	TRBV5-1	TRBJ2-3	TGCGCCAGCAGCTTGGGCGGGACTAGCACAGATACGCAGTATTTT	CASSLGGTSTDTQYF
.	many	TRBV5-1	TRBJ2-5	TGCGCCAGCAGCTTGGGGGGCGGATTCGGCCAAGAGACCCAGTACTTC	CASSLGGGFGQETQYF
.	many	TRBV10-3	TRBJ1-5	TGTGCCATCAGTGAGGACCCGGCGGATACGCCCCAGCATTTT	CAISEDPADTPQHF
.	many	TRBV9	TRBJ2-7	TGTGCCAGCAGCCAGGGAGTCGAGCAGTACTTC	CASSQGVEQYF
TRBD1	large	TRBV2	TRBJ2-7	TGTGCCAGCAGCTCTGGACAGGACGAGCAGTACTTC	CASSSGQDEQYF
.	many	TRBV6-1	TRBJ1-6	TGTGCCAGTGAAGGAGTCTATAATTCACCCCTCCACTTT	CASEGVYNSPLHF
.	many	TRBV7-3	TRBJ2-3	TGTGCCAGCAGCGGCCAGGAGGGGAACACAGATACGCAGTATTTT	CASSGQEGNTDTQYF
.	.	TRBV19	TRBJ1-5	TGTGCCAGTAGTATATATCGGGGGCCAAGCAATCAGCCCCAGCATTTT	CASSIYRGPSNQPQHF
.	.	TRBV5-1	TRBJ1-4	TGCGCCAGCAGCTTGGACAGGGCTAATGAAAAACTGTTTTTT	CASSLDRANEKLFF
.	many	TRBV29-1	TRBJ2-5	TGCAGCGTTGGGCCTACCCAAAAAGAGACCCAGTACTTC	CSVGPTQKETQYF
.	.	TRBV9	TRBJ1-3	TGTGCCAGCAGCGTATTTTTTAGGACCAGCTCTGGAAACACCATATATTTT	CASSVFFRTSSGNTIYF
TRBD2	many	TRBV7-3	TRBJ2-3	TGTGCCAGCAGCCCCTGGACTAGCGGGGGCACAGATACGCAGTATTTT	CASSPWTSGGTDTQYF
.	many	TRBV6-2/TRBV6-3	TRBJ2-3	TGTGCCAGCGATGAACGAGTAGGCGGGTTCGCAGATACGCAGTATTTT	CASDERVGGFADTQYF
.	.	TRBV9	TRBJ2-7	TGTGCCAGCAGCGTAATACCAGCGACCTCCGGCGAGCAGTACTTC	CASSVIPATSGEQYF
TRBD1	many	TRBV7-8	TRBJ2-7	TGTGCCAGCGGGGGACAGGGGGCATCCTACGAGCAGTACTTC	CASGGQGASYEQYF
.	many	TRBV19	TRBJ1-5	TGTGCCAGTAGTAGGACGGCGAGCAATCAGCCCCAGCATTTT	CASSRTASNQPQHF
TRBD1	.	TRBV15	TRBJ1-3	TGTGCCACCAGCAGGTCGACAGGGTATGGAAACACCATATATTTT	CATSRSTGYGNTIYF